This TCR beta chain was recovered during a study of blood T cell repertoires in COVID-19. For the study at large: Researchers got acute and convalescent COVID-19 samples from the United States, Italy and Spain. The cDNA or gDNA used as material had been derived from T cells, B-cell-depleted T cells, or PBMCs.

Recruits, aged about 18 to 100 years, lived in 24 US areas. Self-reported history from a screening survey and questionnaire set each donor's cohort. Germline V gene sequence: CDR1 LNHDA, CDR2 SQIVND (reference sequence). CDR3 length equals 14 residues. V lost 4 bases and J lost 7; bases outside the gene matches: 2. Assay used: immunoSEQ multiplex PCR; TCRdb lists only in-frame clones, some missing. The sample lists 350,000 to 400,000 clones; approximately 91% were seen once. The V and J genes are TRBV19 and TRBJ1-6; 9 bases match TRBD1. Sequences were obtained from PBMCs or T cells enriched from blood (not recorded which). This TCR came from a woman in her thirties or forties who had been exposed to COVID-19. The chain's CDR3 is CASSTDRGNSPLHF. As DNA, the CDR3 is TGTGCCAGTAGTACCGACAGGGGGAATTCACCCCTCCACTTT.